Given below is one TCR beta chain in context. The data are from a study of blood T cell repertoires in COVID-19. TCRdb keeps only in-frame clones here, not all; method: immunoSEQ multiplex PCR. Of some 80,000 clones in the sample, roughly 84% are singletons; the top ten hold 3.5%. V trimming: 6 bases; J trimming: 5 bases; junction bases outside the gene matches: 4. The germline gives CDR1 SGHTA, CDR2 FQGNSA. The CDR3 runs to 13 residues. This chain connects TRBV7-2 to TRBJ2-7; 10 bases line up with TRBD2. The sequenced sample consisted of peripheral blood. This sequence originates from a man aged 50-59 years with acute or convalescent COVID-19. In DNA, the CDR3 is TGTGCCAGCAGTTGGACTAGCGGTAACGAGCAGTACTTC. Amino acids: CASSWTSGNEQYF.